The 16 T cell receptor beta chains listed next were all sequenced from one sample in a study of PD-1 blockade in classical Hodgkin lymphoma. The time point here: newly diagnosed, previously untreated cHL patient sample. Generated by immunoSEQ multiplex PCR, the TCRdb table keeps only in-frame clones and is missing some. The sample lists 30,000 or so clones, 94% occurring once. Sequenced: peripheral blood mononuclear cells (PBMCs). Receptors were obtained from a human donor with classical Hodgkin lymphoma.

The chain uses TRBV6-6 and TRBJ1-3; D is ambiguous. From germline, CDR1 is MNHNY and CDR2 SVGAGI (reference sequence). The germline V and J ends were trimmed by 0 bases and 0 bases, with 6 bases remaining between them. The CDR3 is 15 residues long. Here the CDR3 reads CASSYSANSGNTIYF. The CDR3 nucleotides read TGTGCCAGCAGTTACTCGGCGAACTCTGGAAACACCATATATTTT.

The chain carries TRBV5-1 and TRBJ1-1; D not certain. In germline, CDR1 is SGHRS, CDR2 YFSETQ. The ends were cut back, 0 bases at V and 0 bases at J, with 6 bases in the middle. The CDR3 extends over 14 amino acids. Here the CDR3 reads CASSLDGLNTEAFF. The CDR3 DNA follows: TGCGCCAGCAGCTTGGACGGCCTGAACACTGAAGCTTTCTTT.

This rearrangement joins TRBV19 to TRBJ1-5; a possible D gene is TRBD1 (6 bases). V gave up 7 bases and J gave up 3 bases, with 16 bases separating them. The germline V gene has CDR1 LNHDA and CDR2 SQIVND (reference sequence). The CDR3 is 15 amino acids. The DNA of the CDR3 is TGTGCCAGTACAAAGGCGGACAGCCTCAATCAGCCCCAGCATTTT. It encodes CASTKADSLNQPQHF.

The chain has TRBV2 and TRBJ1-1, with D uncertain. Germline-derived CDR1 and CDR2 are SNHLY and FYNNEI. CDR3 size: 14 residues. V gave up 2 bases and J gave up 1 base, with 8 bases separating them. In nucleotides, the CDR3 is TGTGCCAGCAGTGAATATCGGGCGAACACTGAAGCTTTCTTT. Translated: CASSEYRANTEAFF.

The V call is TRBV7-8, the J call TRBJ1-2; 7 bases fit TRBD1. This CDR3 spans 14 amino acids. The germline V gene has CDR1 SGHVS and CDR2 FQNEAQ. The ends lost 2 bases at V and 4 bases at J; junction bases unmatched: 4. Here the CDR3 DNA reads TGTGCCAGCAGCTTAACAGGGGCTGGCTATGGCTACACCTTC. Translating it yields CASSLTGAGYGYTF.

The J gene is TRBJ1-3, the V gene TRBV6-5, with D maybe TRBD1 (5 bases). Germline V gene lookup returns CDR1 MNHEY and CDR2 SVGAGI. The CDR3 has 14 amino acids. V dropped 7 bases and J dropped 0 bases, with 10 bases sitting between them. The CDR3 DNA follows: TGTGCCAGCAAAGGACACTCCTCTGGAAACACCATATATTTT. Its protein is CASKGHSSGNTIYF.

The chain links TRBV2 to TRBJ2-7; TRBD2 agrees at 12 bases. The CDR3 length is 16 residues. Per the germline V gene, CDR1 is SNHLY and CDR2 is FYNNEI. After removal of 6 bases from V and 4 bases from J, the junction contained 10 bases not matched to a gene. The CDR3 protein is CASRGGLAGSLYEQYF. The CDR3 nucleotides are TGTGCCAGCAGGGGCGGACTAGCGGGAAGTCTTTACGAGCAGTACTTC.

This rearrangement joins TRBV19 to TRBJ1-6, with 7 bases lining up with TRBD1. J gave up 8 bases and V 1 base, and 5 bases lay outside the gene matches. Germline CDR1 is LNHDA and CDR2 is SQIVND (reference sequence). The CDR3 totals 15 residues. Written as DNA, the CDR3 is TGTGCCAGTAGTATAGCACAGGGGAGACATTCACCCCTCCACTTT. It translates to CASSIAQGRHSPLHF.

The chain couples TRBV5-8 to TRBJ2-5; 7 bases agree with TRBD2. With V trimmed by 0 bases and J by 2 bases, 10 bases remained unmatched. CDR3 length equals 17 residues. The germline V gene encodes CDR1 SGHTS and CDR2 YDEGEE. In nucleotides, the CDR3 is TGTGCCAGCAGCTTGGGTAGACTAGCAGGTTGGCAAGAGACCCAGTACTTC. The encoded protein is CASSLGRLAGWQETQYF.

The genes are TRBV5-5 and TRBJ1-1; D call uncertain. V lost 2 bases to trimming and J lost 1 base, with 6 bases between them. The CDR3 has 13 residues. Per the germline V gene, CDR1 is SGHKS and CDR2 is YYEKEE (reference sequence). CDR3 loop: CASSFSQNTEAFF. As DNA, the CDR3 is TGTGCCAGCAGCTTCAGTCAGAACACTGAAGCTTTCTTT.

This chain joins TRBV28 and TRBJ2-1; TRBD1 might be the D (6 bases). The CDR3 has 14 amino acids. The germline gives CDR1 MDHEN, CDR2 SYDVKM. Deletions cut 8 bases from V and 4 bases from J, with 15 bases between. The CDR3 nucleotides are TGTGCCAGCGGACCGGGACAAGTTTACAATGAGCAGTTCTTC. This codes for CASGPGQVYNEQFF.

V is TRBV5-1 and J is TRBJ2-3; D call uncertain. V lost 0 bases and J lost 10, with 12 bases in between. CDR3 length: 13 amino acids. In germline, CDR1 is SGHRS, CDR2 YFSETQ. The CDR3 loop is CASSLDRVEAQYF. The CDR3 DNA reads TGCGCCAGCAGCTTGGATCGGGTAGAAGCGCAGTATTTT.

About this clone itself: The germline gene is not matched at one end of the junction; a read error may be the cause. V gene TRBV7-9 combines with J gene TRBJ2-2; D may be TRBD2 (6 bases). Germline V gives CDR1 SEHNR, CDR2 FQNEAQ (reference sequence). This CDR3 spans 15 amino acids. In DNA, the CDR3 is TGTGCCAGCAGCCCACCACTAGCCTTCACCGGGAAGCTGTTTTTT. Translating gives CASSPPLAFTGKLFF.

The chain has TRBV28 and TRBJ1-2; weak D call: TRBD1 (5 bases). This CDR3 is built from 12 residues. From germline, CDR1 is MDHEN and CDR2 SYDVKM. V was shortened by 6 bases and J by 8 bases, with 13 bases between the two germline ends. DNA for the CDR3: TGTGCCAGCAGATCCTCGGGGGGAGGCTACACCTTC. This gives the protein CASRSSGGGYTF.

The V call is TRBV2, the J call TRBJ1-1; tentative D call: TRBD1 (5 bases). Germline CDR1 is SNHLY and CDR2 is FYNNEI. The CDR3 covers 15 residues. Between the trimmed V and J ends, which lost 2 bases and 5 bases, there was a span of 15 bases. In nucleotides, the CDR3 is TGTGCCAGCAGTGAAATCCCAGGGAGGAAAACTGAAGCTTTCTTT. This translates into CASSEIPGRKTEAFF.

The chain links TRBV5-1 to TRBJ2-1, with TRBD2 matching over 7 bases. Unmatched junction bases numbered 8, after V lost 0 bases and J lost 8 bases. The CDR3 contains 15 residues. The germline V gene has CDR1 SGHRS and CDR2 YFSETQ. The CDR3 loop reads CASSLGTSTSDEQFF. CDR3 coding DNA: TGCGCCAGCAGCTTGGGGACTAGTACTTCGGATGAGCAGTTCTTC. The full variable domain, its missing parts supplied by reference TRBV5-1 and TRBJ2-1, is KAGVTQTPRYLIKTRGQQVTLSCSPISGHRSVSWYQQTPGQGLQFLFEYFSETQRNKGNFPGRFSGRQFSNSRSEMNVSTLELGDSALYLCASSLGTSTSDEQFFGPGTRLTVL.